What follows are 26 T cell receptor beta chains derived from one specimen sequenced in a study of blood T cells in healthy people across ages. A sample-barcoded 5' primer and a J-beta primer mix were used in a second PCR of about 7 to 12 cycles. TCRdb redid the calling of the 5' RACE reads with MiXCR, one entry per CDR3 protein. The sample shows some 1.4 million distinct CDR3 sequences, around 39% of them seen only once. Source material: blood. The receptors were gathered from a woman in her late teens or twenties in good health.

This clonotype was found a few times. The chain recombines TRBV29-1 with TRBJ1-1, with 7 bases fitting TRBD1. Germline V gives CDR1 SQVTM, CDR2 ANQGSEA. The V segment lost 4 bases and the J segment 1 base; nucleotides outside the gene matches: 0. The CDR3 loop spans 12 amino acids. The CDR3 region has the DNA TGCAGCGTTGGGACAGGGAACACTGAAGCTTTCTTT. Its translation: CSVGTGNTEAFF.

This chain connects TRBV28 to TRBJ2-7; D assignment may be TRBD1 or TRBD2 (5 bases each). Germline CDR1 is MDHEN and CDR2 is SYDVKM. This CDR3 has 14 amino acids. V was cut by 8 bases and J by 0 bases, with 14 bases left in between. The CDR3 here is CASEGRRSSYEQYF. CDR3 coding DNA: TGTGCCAGCGAGGGACGTAGGAGCTCCTACGAGCAGTACTTC.

The rearrangement uses TRBV5-1 and TRBJ2-1, with TRBD2 matching 8 bases. This CDR3 contains 16 residues. The junction had 11 bases not matched to a gene; V was cut back by 1 base and J by 8 bases. Germline V gene data show CDR1 as SGHRS and CDR2 as YFSETQ. The CDR3 spells CASSLYQREYSDEQFF. As DNA, the CDR3 is TGCGCCAGCAGCTTGTACCAGCGGGAGTACAGCGATGAGCAGTTCTTC.

J is TRBJ2-3 and V is TRBV3-1, with D perhaps TRBD1 or TRBD2 (5 bases each). There are 12 residues in the CDR3. With 8 bases removed from V and 8 bases from J, the gap between germline ends came to 14 bases. Germline CDR1 is LGHDT and CDR2 is YNNKEL (reference sequence). CDR3 DNA sequence: TGTGCCAGCCGCTCGGGGCAGGGTACGCAGTATTTT. This codes for CASRSGQGTQYF.

This clonotype was counted between two and nine times. The rearrangement links TRBV12-3 or TRBV12-4 to TRBJ1-2, with 8 positions matching TRBD1. The CDR3 spans 16 residues. V lost 1 base to trimming and J lost 0 bases; unmatched junction nucleotides: 4. The CDR3 reads CASSLDRGKANYGYTF. DNA of the CDR3: TGTGCCAGCAGTTTAGACAGGGGGAAAGCTAACTATGGCTACACCTTC.

This rearrangement joins TRBV27 to TRBJ2-7; D remains unclear. V lost 2 bases to trimming and J lost 4 bases, with 12 bases between them. The CDR3 consists of 14 residues. Germline-derived CDR1 and CDR2 are MNHEY and SMNVEV (reference sequence). CDR3 in DNA: TGTGCCAGCAGTTTAGACTCCTCTAGGTACGAGCAGTACTTC. Its protein is CASSLDSSRYEQYF.

This sequence joins TRBV7-9 and TRBJ1-1, with D perhaps matching TRBD1 (5 bases). The CDR3 is made up of 15 amino acids. V was pared by 5 bases and J by 6 bases, with 19 bases between. CDR1 is SEHNR, CDR2 FQNEAQ, per germline (reference sequence). CDR3 DNA sequence: TGTGCCAGCAGCCCCCTCGAGGGGCTGGGGGCTGAAGCTTTCTTT. It encodes CASSPLEGLGAEAFF.

V usage is TRBV2 and J usage is TRBJ2-3; no firm D call. Germline V lookup: CDR1 SNHLY, CDR2 FYNNEI. V was cut by 7 bases and J by 2 bases, with 13 bases left in between. The CDR3 length is 14 residues. CDR3 in amino acids: CASKFAGPTDTQYF. The DNA of the CDR3 is TGTGCCAGCAAATTTGCCGGACCCACAGATACGCAGTATTTT.

The rearrangement links TRBV20-1 to TRBJ1-2, with TRBD1 matching over 11 bases. The CDR3 has 15 amino acids. The trim removed 0 bases at V and 8 bases at J, leaving 8 bases unmatched. The germline gives CDR1 DFQATT, CDR2 SNEGSKA (reference sequence). The CDR3, as DNA: TGCAGTGCTAGAGATAGGGACAGGGGGACCTTAGGCTACACCTTC. This sequence encodes CSARDRDRGTLGYTF.

This clonotype was picked up many times. This chain links TRBV5-1 with TRBJ2-7; the match to TRBD2 covers 13 bases. Germline V gene sequence: CDR1 SGHRS, CDR2 YFSETQ. With V trimmed by 4 bases and J by 5 bases, 6 bases remained unmatched. The CDR3 spans 15 residues. In DNA form, the CDR3 reads TGCGCCAGCAGCCCAGGGACTAGCGGGATCAACGAGCAGTACTTC. It translates to CASSPGTSGINEQYF.

This chain uses TRBV9 with TRBJ1-4; 9 nucleotides agree with TRBD1. CDR3 length: 16 residues. With V trimmed by 0 bases and J by 4 bases, 4 bases remained unmatched. The V gene's germline CDR1 is SGDLS and CDR2 YYNGEE. CDR3 sequence reads: CASSVGPGQGNEKLFF. CDR3 nucleotides: TGTGCCAGCAGCGTAGGCCCGGGACAGGGTAATGAAAAACTGTTTTTT.

This clonotype was seen only once. The chain is built from TRBV20-1 and TRBJ1-2; tentatively, D is TRBD1 (6 bases). Deletions cut 5 bases from V and 4 bases from J, with 14 bases between. The CDR3 is 13 residues long. Germline-derived CDR1 and CDR2 are DFQATT and SNEGSKA (reference sequence). The DNA for the CDR3 is TGCAGTGCTTCCCCACAGGGCCCCTATGGCTACACCTTC. It is translated as CSASPQGPYGYTF.

In its sample, this clonotype was seen a few times. The chain couples TRBV3-1 to TRBJ2-5; the D is unclear. The J call may be in error: the DNA end matches TRBJ2-7 better. The CDR3 consists of 10 residues. Per the germline V gene, CDR1 is LGHDT and CDR2 is YNNKEL (reference sequence). The CDR3 coding sequence is TGTGCCAGCGGGGTCCTCGAGCAGTACTTC. This encodes CASGVLEQYF.

This clonotype was seen more than once but under ten times. The chain has TRBV5-1 and TRBJ2-7, with TRBD1 matching over 7 bases. This CDR3 is built from 14 residues. The germline gives CDR1 SGHRS, CDR2 YFSETQ. Trimming took 4 bases from V and 3 from J; bases not matched to a gene: 7. The CDR3 sequence: CASSLPGGFYEQYF. In nucleotides, the CDR3 is TGCGCCAGCAGCCTCCCAGGGGGTTTCTACGAGCAGTACTTC.

This sequence joins TRBV7-2 and TRBJ2-7, with 7 bases matching TRBD1. Germline V gene data show CDR1 as SGHTA and CDR2 as FQGNSA. The CDR3 runs to 15 residues. Unmatched junction bases numbered 9, after V lost 5 bases and J lost 2 bases. The CDR3 region is CASSTGVRPTYEQYF. CDR3 bases: TGTGCCAGCAGCACAGGGGTCCGCCCTACCTACGAGCAGTACTTC.

Only a few counts were recorded for this clonotype. CDR3 protein: CSAGRAGETQYF. The CDR3 DNA is TGCAGCGCCGGAAGGGCGGGAGAAACGCAGTATTTT. The rearrangement joins TRBV29-1 to TRBJ2-3, with 7 nucleotides matching TRBD2. This CDR3 has 12 amino acids. The junction had 10 bases not matched to a gene; V was cut back by 7 bases and J by 9 bases. Looked up from germline, CDR1 is SQVTM and CDR2 is ANQGSEA.

There are a few counts of this clonotype. V usage is TRBV6-1 and J usage is TRBJ2-2, with TRBD2 identical over 11 bases. CDR3 length: 19 residues. V shed 4 bases, J shed 2 bases, and the junction held 12 bases outside the gene matches. CDR1 and CDR2 from the germline V gene are MNHNS and SASEGT. CDR3 protein: CASSVTRPGLAVNTGELFF. CDR3 DNA: TGTGCCAGCAGTGTCACCAGACCGGGACTAGCGGTAAACACCGGGGAGCTGTTTTTT.

This chain connects TRBV12-3 or TRBV12-4 to TRBJ2-7, with 9 nucleotides matching TRBD2. V lost 1 base to trimming and J lost 6 bases; unmatched junction nucleotides: 19. The CDR3 covers 19 residues. CDR3 residues: CASSLGGLASAVGDCEQYF. CDR3 sequence (DNA): TGTGCCAGCAGTTTAGGGGGACTAGCATCCGCGGTGGGGGACTGCGAGCAGTACTTC.

In this sample, this clonotype turned up a few times. The CDR3, as DNA: TGCAGCGTTGAAGGGGACACATGGGTAACGCAGTATTTT. Protein product: CSVEGDTWVTQYF. V gene TRBV29-1 combines with J gene TRBJ2-3; tentatively, D is TRBD1 (6 bases). In germline, CDR1 is SQVTM, CDR2 ANQGSEA. The CDR3 runs to 13 residues. V gave up 1 base and J gave up 9 bases, with 14 bases separating them.

This clonotype was counted only a few times. The rearrangement joins TRBV10-2 to TRBJ2-4; tentative D call: TRBD2 (5 bases). V lost 4 bases to trimming and J lost 4 bases, with 8 bases between them. The CDR3 runs to 13 residues. Germline lookup yields CDR1 WSHSY and CDR2 SAAADI. The CDR3 loop reads CASSGAGKNIQYF. The DNA for the CDR3 is TGCGCCAGCAGTGGGGCGGGTAAAAACATTCAGTACTTC.

This sequence joins TRBV2 and TRBJ2-7, with no clear D. The CDR3 sequence is 16 residues long. Trimming pared 5 bases from V and 2 bases from J, leaving 19 bases between. Germline V gene lookup returns CDR1 SNHLY and CDR2 FYNNEI. CDR3 protein: CASSFAPRRGTYEQYF. The DNA for the CDR3 is TGTGCCAGCAGTTTCGCTCCGCGGCGCGGTACCTACGAGCAGTACTTC.

This clonotype was counted a few times. The J gene is TRBJ1-2, the V gene TRBV20-1; TRBD1 matches at 8 bases. The CDR3 sequence is 16 residues long. CDR1 is DFQATT, CDR2 SNEGSKA, per germline (reference sequence). V gave up 0 bases and J gave up 4 bases; unmatched junction bases: 10. CDR3: CSARDNRQGASYGYTF. The CDR3 coding sequence is TGCAGTGCTAGAGATAATAGGCAGGGGGCCTCCTATGGCTACACCTTC.

V is TRBV5-1 and J is TRBJ2-3; D gene uncertain. Per germline, CDR1 SGHRS and CDR2 YFSETQ. The V and J ends lost 6 bases and 4 bases respectively, with 9 bases between them. The CDR3 length is 12 residues. DNA for the CDR3: TGCGCCAGCAAATCGGATGCAGATACGCAGTATTTT. Translation gives CASKSDADTQYF.

V is TRBV9 and J is TRBJ1-1; no reliable D call. The CDR3 length is 14 residues. CDR1 is SGDLS, CDR2 YYNGEE, per germline. V lost 0 bases and J lost 6, with 12 bases in between. CDR3 coding DNA: TGTGCCAGCAGCGTAGCCCCCTGGCGTCCTGAAGCTTTCTTT. It encodes CASSVAPWRPEAFF.

This clonotype was detected only a few times. The chain uses TRBV10-3 and TRBJ1-2, with TRBD1 matching over 7 bases. The CDR3 totals 14 residues. V was pared by 2 bases and J by 4 bases, with 4 bases of the junction left unmatched. Germline CDR1 and CDR2: ENHRY and SYGVKD. CDR3 DNA sequence: TGTGCCATCAGTGAGGAGGACAGGTCCTATGGCTACACCTTC. Translation: CAISEEDRSYGYTF.

This clonotype turned up a few times. The rearrangement joins TRBV7-9 to TRBJ2-1; 9 bases are a match to TRBD2. Germline V gene lookup returns CDR1 SEHNR and CDR2 FQNEAQ (reference sequence). This CDR3 region has 18 residues. V dropped 6 bases and J dropped 0; count of bases not matched to a gene: 12. CDR3 sequence: CASRPPPKRGASYNEQFF. Here the CDR3 DNA reads TGTGCCAGCAGACCCCCTCCAAAGCGGGGGGCCTCCTACAATGAGCAGTTCTTC.